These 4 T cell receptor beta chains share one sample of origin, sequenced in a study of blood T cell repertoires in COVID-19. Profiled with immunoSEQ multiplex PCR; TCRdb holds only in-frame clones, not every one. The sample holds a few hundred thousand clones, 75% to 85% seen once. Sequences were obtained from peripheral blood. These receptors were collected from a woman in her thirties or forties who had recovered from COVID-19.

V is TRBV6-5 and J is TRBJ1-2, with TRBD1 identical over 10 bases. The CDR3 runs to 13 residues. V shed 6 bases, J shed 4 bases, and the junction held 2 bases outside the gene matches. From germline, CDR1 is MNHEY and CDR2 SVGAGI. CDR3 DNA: TGTGCCAGCAGGGGACAGGGGTTCTATGGCTACACCTTC. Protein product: CASRGQGFYGYTF.

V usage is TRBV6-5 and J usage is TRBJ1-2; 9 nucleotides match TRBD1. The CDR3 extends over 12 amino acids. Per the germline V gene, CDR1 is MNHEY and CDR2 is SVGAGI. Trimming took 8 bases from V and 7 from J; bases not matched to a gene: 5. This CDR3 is CASLGQGFGYTF. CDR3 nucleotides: TGTGCCAGCCTCGGACAGGGGTTTGGCTACACCTTC.

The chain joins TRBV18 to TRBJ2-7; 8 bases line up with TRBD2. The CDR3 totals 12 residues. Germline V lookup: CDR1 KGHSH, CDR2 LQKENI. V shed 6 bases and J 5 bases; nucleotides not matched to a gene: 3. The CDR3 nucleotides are TGTGCCAGCTCCTCGGGGGGGAACGAGCAGTACTTC. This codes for CASSSGGNEQYF.

The DNA for the CDR3 is TGTGCCAGCTCACCACTCCGGGACAGCTATGGCTACACCTTC. It encodes CASSPLRDSYGYTF. This chain links TRBV18 with TRBJ1-2; TRBD1 matches at 7 bases. J lost 4 bases, V lost 1 base, and 3 bases had no gene match. This CDR3 region has 14 residues. CDR1 KGHSH and CDR2 LQKENI come from the germline V gene.